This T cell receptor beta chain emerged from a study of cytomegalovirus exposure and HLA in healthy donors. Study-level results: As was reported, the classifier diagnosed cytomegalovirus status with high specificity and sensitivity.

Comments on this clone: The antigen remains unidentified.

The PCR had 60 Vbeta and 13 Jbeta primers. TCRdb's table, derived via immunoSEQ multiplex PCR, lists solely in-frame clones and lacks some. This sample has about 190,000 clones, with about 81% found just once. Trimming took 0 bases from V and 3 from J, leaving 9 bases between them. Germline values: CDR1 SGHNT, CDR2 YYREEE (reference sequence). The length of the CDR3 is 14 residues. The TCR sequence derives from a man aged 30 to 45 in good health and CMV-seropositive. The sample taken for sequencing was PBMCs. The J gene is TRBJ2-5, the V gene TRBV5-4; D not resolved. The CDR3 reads CASSLVGQKETQYF. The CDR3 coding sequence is TGTGCCAGCAGCTTGGTGGGCCAGAAAGAGACCCAGTACTTC. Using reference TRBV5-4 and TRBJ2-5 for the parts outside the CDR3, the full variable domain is ETGVTQSPTHLIKTRGQQVTLRCSSQSGHNTVSWYQQALGQGPQFIFQYYREEENGRGNFPPRFSGLQFPNYSSELNVNALELDDSALYLCASSLVGQKETQYFGPGTRLLVL.